The rows below give T cell receptor beta chains drawn from one sample of a study of cytomegalovirus exposure and HLA in healthy donors. The table came from immunoSEQ multiplex PCR; TCRdb's copy has only in-frame clones and leaves some out. The data contain some 170,000 clones, around 76% of them singletons. Sequencing used PBMCs. Receptor source: a girl aged 5-17 years in good health and CMV-seropositive. Both conserved end residues are part of each CDR3. Each record gives: V gene, CDR3 length, D gene, J gene, clone size, CDR3 DNA, CDR3 protein. D genes are given only for firm matches. Size tells how often a clone was seen (once, few, many) or the class of an expanded clone, and some rows leave it out.

TRBV27	20	TRBD2	TRBJ2-1	few	TGTGCCAGCAGTTTATTTGGCTGGGGCGCTAGCGGGAGTTCCTACAATGAGCAGTTCTTC	CASSLFGWGASGSSYNEQFF
TRBV11-1	14	-	TRBJ1-2	-	TGTGCCACTGCCCTCGGGACATCCTCGGGGGGCTACACCTTC	CATALGTSSGGYTF
TRBV27	14	-	TRBJ2-7	-	TGTGCCAGCAGTTTCAGGGGTCGCGCCTACGAGCAGCACTTC	CASSFRGRAYEQHF
TRBV10-1	15	-	TRBJ2-1	-	TGCGCCAGCAGTGGTTCAGGGGCGGCGGACAATGAGCAGTTCTTC	CASSGSGAADNEQFF
TRBV28	15	TRBD1	TRBJ1-2	-	TGTGCCAGCAGCCTCGGACAGGGGATTATCTATGGCTACACCTTC	CASSLGQGIIYGYTF
TRBV5-4	16	TRBD2	TRBJ2-7	-	TGTGCCAGCAGCCTCCCGGCGGGGGATTGGTCCTACGAGCAGTACTTC	CASSLPAGDWSYEQYF
TRBV5-1	16	TRBD1	TRBJ2-2	once	TGCGCCAGCAGCTCCTTGGGACAGGCTATCACCGGGGAGCTGTTTTTT	CASSSLGQAITGELFF
TRBV11-2	15	-	TRBJ1-4	-	TGTGCCAGCAGCTTAGGCATGTTCGGGGTCGAAAAACTGTTTTTT	CASSLGMFGVEKLFF
TRBV6-1	14	-	TRBJ1-1	once	TGTGCCAGCAGTCCGGGGGAAACGAACACTGAAGCTTTCTTT	CASSPGETNTEAFF
TRBV6-6	13	TRBD1	TRBJ1-5	once	TGTGCCAGCAGTCCGTTCACAGGGGAGCCCCAGCATTTT	CASSPFTGEPQHF
TRBV11-1	18	TRBD1	TRBJ2-1	-	TGTGCCAGCAGCTTCCACATCGGTGGGGACAGGGGGCGCGATGAGCAGTTCTTC	CASSFHIGGDRGRDEQFF
TRBV5-1	16	TRBD2	TRBJ2-1	-	TGCGCCAGCAGCTTGGACCGACTAGCGGATTACAATGAGCAGTTCTTC	CASSLDRLADYNEQFF
TRBV27	13	TRBD1	TRBJ1-2	-	TGTGCCACGGACAGGGCTGGAGTTATGATCTACACCTTC	CATDRAGVMIYTF
TRBV18	15	-	TRBJ1-2	-	TGTGCCAGCTCACCGGGTCAGGATCGATCCTATGGCTACACCTTC	CASSPGQDRSYGYTF
TRBV15	15	TRBD2	TRBJ2-7	-	TGTGCCACCAGCACCCTAGCGGCCCGCTCCTACGAGCAGTACTTC	CATSTLAARSYEQYF
TRBV27	16	-	TRBJ2-2	-	TGTGCCAGCAGTTTATGGTGGGGAGCGAACACCGGGGAGCTGTTTTTT	CASSLWWGANTGELFF
TRBV18	12	-	TRBJ2-5	-	TGTGCCAGCTCACCCGGACTACAGACCCAGTACTTC	CASSPGLQTQYF
TRBV11-2	15	-	TRBJ1-1	-	TGTGCCAGCAGGTTTTCCAGGGCGGTGAACACTGAAGCTTTCTTT	CASRFSRAVNTEAFF
TRBV5-1	14	TRBD2	TRBJ2-7	-	TGCGCCAGCAGCCCCGGACGGGGGGTGTGGGAGCAGTACTTC	CASSPGRGVWEQYF
TRBV28	16	-	TRBJ1-4	-	TGTGCCAGCAGCAAAGGGCAGGGGCACGGTAATGAAAAACTGTTTTTT	CASSKGQGHGNEKLFF
TRBV4-1	17	TRBD2	TRBJ2-3	-	TGCGCCAGCAGCCAGGTACTAGCGGGCCTTAGCACAGATACGCAGTATTTT	CASSQVLAGLSTDTQYF
TRBV5-1	16	-	TRBJ1-6	-	TGCGCCAGCAGCTTTCTTACAGGGTCCTATAATTCACCCCTCCACTTT	CASSFLTGSYNSPLHF
TRBV7-9	16	TRBD1	TRBJ2-3	-	TGTGCCAGCAGCACAACACGGACAGGGCAGGAAGATACGCAGTATTTT	CASSTTRTGQEDTQYF
TRBV4-3	18	-	TRBJ2-3	-	TGCGCCAGCAGCCAAGACGTCAACAGGGGGAGGGAAGCAGATACGCAGTATTTT	CASSQDVNRGREADTQYF
TRBV2	14	-	TRBJ2-7	-	TGTGCCAGCAAGCGGTTTTTTGACACCTACGAGCAGTACTTC	CASKRFFDTYEQYF
TRBV11-2	16	TRBD1	TRBJ2-7	-	TGTGCCAGCAGGACCGTCCGTGGACAGGGCGCTTACGAGCAGTACTTC	CASRTVRGQGAYEQYF
TRBV7-9	16	-	TRBJ2-1	-	TGTGCCAGCAGCTTAGAGGAGGGGGCGCCTTACAATGAGCAGTTCTTC	CASSLEEGAPYNEQFF
TRBV2	15	TRBD2	TRBJ2-2	-	TGTGCCAGCAAGGAACTAGCGGGAGTTACCGGGGAGCTGTTTTTT	CASKELAGVTGELFF
TRBV7-6	13	TRBD1	TRBJ1-1	few	TGTGCCAGCCGACAGGGGGAACGCTCTGAAGCTTTCTTT	CASRQGERSEAFF
TRBV2	15	TRBD1	TRBJ1-1	-	TGTGCCAGCAGTGAAGGATTGGCAGGGGGCTCTGAAGCTTTCTTT	CASSEGLAGGSEAFF
TRBV27	14	-	TRBJ2-1	few	TGTGCCAGCAATTCACGGGGGACTTCCAATGAGCAGTTCTTC	CASNSRGTSNEQFF
TRBV5-4	14	TRBD2	TRBJ2-5	-	TGTGCCAGCAGTCGTAGCGGGAACCAAGAGACCCAGTACTTC	CASSRSGNQETQYF
TRBV10-3	11	TRBD2	TRBJ2-7	-	TGTGCCATCAGCACTAGCGGAGAGCAGTACTTC	CAISTSGEQYF
TRBV11-2	16	-	TRBJ1-2	-	TGTGCCAGCAGCCCCCGCACCCGGGGGTTTGTTTATGGCTACACCTTC	CASSPRTRGFVYGYTF
TRBV9	14	-	TRBJ2-7	-	TGTGCCAGCAGCGCTTGGGCCCGCGCCTACGAGCAGTACTTC	CASSAWARAYEQYF
TRBV27	18	TRBD1	TRBJ2-5	-	TGTGCCAGCAGTTTCCGGGACAGGGACGAAGTAGCTCAAGAGACCCAGTACTTC	CASSFRDRDEVAQETQYF
TRBV9	11	-	TRBJ2-7	once	TGTGCCAGCAGCGTGGGCGACGAGCAGTACTTC	CASSVGDEQYF
TRBV2	12	-	TRBJ2-7	-	TGTGCCAGCAGGGGGCTCTCCTACGAGCAGTACTTC	CASRGLSYEQYF
TRBV5-1	14	TRBD1	TRBJ2-7	-	TGCGCCAGCAGCTTTTCCACAGGGGATTACGAGCAGTACTTC	CASSFSTGDYEQYF
TRBV10-3	18	TRBD2	TRBJ2-1	-	TGTGCCATCAGTGAGTCAGGACTAGCGGGAGCGGGCAGCAATGAGCAGTTCTTC	CAISESGLAGAGSNEQFF
TRBV9	14	-	TRBJ1-2	-	TGTGCCAGCAGTACTACCCAGGGTACCTATGGCTACACCTTC	CASSTTQGTYGYTF
TRBV19	14	-	TRBJ1-1	-	TGTGCCAGTATGGGCCAATTTTGGGACACTGAAGCTTTCTTT	CASMGQFWDTEAFF
TRBV11-1	15	TRBD2	TRBJ2-7	-	TGTGCCAGCAGCTTTTCTAGCGGGGTAGGCTACGAGCAGTACTTC	CASSFSSGVGYEQYF
TRBV9	15	-	TRBJ2-7	-	TGTGCCAGCAGCGTAGAGGGGGACGGACCTAGCGAGCAGTACTTC	CASSVEGDGPSEQYF
TRBV14	15	-	TRBJ2-1	-	TGTGCCAGCAGCCAAGATCCCGCTACAGGGTCAAGGCAGTTCTTC	CASSQDPATGSRQFF
TRBV5-1	13	TRBD1	TRBJ1-2	-	TGCGCCAGCAGCCCGGGGGGGACAGATGGCTACACCTTC	CASSPGGTDGYTF
TRBV27	15	TRBD2	TRBJ2-7	-	TGTGCCAGCAGTTCCAGCGGGGGCGTCCTCTACGAGCAGTACTTC	CASSSSGGVLYEQYF